The 28 T cell receptor beta chains given below trace back to one sample, sequenced in a study of blood T cells in healthy people across ages. A sample-barcoded 5' primer and a J-beta primer mix were used in a second PCR of about 6 to 12 cycles. A single record per CDR3 protein comes from TCRdb applying MiXCR to the 5' RACE reads. This sample has about a million distinct CDR3 sequences; about 51% occur once, and the top ten carry 20% to 25%. The sample taken for sequencing was blood. These receptors came from a woman in her fifties or sixties in good health.

This chain joins TRBV24-1 and TRBJ2-5, with TRBD2 matching over 13 bases. Germline lookup yields CDR1 KGHDR and CDR2 SFDVKD. The junction had 3 bases not matched to a gene; V was cut back by 1 base and J by 5 bases. There are 16 residues in the CDR3. CDR3 in amino acids: CATSDLLAGGEETQYF. The CDR3 DNA follows: TGTGCCACCAGTGATTTACTAGCGGGAGGGGAGGAGACCCAGTACTTC.

This chain uses TRBV21-1 with TRBJ1-5; the D call in the table, TRBD1, was not verified against the DNA. TRBV21-1 is a recognized pseudogene. The CDR3 runs to 19 residues. For the CDR3, the DNA is TGTGCCAGCAGCAAAGGTCGGTCCGGGACAGGGGGCCGGAATCAGCCCCAGCATTTT. Translation gives CASSKGRSGTGGRNQPQHF.

J is TRBJ2-7 and V is TRBV20-1, with 8 bases identical to TRBD2. The CDR3 loop spans 12 amino acids. CDR1 and CDR2 from the germline V gene are DFQATT and SNEGSKA (reference sequence). The CDR3 nucleotides are TGCAGCTTGCCGGGACTAGGGTACGAGCAGTACTTC. Amino acids: CSLPGLGYEQYF.

V gene TRBV28 combines with J gene TRBJ2-7; D gene ambiguous. The DNA matches TRBJ2-5 better at its end, which makes the J call doubtful. Germline loops: CDR1 MDHEN, CDR2 SYDVKM. The CDR3 is made up of 15 amino acids. The CDR3 DNA sequence: TGTGCCAGCAGTTTAGCGACGACTCCTCGCGGGACCCAGTACTTC. Translating it yields CASSLATTPRGTQYF.

In its sample, this clonotype was seen once. The chain joins TRBV6-1 to TRBJ2-7; D ambiguous. The ends were cut back, 5 bases at V and 6 bases at J, with 23 bases in the middle. The CDR3 is 16 residues long. CDR1 is MNHNS and CDR2 is SASEGT in the germline V gene. This CDR3 is CASSPDPGRPRGEQYF. CDR3 sequence (DNA): TGTGCCAGCAGTCCAGACCCAGGACGCCCCAGAGGCGAGCAGTACTTC.

This clonotype was counted a few times. J is TRBJ2-4 and V is TRBV12-3 or TRBV12-4; maybe TRBD2 (6 bases). The better agreement between TRBJ2-7 and the DNA end casts doubt on the J call. The CDR3 is 14 amino acids. In DNA, the CDR3 is TGTGCCAGCAGTTTCGGTGGAGGGTTCGACGAGCAGTACTTC. Amino acid sequence: CASSFGGGFDEQYF.

The genes are TRBV20-1 and TRBJ2-3; 9 bases match TRBD2. The ends lost 1 base at V and 5 bases at J; junction bases unmatched: 4. The CDR3 covers 14 residues. Germline V lookup: CDR1 DFQATT, CDR2 SNEGSKA (reference sequence). CDR3 bases: TGCAGTGCTAGAGTAGCGGGAGCTGGAGATACGCAGTATTTT. Translated, it gives CSARVAGAGDTQYF.

The chain links TRBV19 to TRBJ2-1, with TRBD1 matching over 7 bases. The germline CDR1 and CDR2 sequences are LNHDA and SQIVND (reference sequence). This CDR3 is 13 amino acids long. J lost 8 bases, V lost 6 bases, and 7 bases had no gene match. The CDR3 nucleotides read TGTGCCAGTAGCGACAGGGTTCTGTATGAGCAGTTCTTC. Translated, it gives CASSDRVLYEQFF. Looking up the rest from reference TRBV19 and TRBJ2-1 gives the full variable domain: DGGITQSPKYLFRKEGQNVTLSCEQNLNHDAMYWYRQDPGQGLRLIYYSQIVNDFQKGDIAEGYSVSREKKESFPLTVTSAQKNPTAFYLCASSDRVLYEQFFGPGTRLTVL.

This clonotype was counted a few times. The V gene is TRBV6-2 or TRBV6-3, the J gene TRBJ2-1; possibly TRBD1 for D (6 bases). In germline, CDR1 is MNHEY, CDR2 SVGEGT. The CDR3 loop spans 14 amino acids. Trimming pared 8 bases from V and 4 bases from J, leaving 15 bases between. CDR3 region: CASHPGDKYNEQFF. The CDR3 DNA sequence: TGTGCCAGCCACCCAGGGGACAAATACAATGAGCAGTTCTTC.

CDR3 in DNA: TGTGCCAGCAGCCTCGGCGGGGCCCAGCCAGAGACCCAGTACTTC. The encoded protein is CASSLGGAQPETQYF. The V call is TRBV21-1, the J call TRBJ2-5; the table's D call, TRBD2, has no DNA check behind it. TRBV21-1 is a known pseudogene. CDR3 length: 15 residues.

Remarks on this clonotype: Relative to the germline gene, one junction end is altered; a read error may explain this. This rearrangement joins TRBV7-2 to TRBJ2-5, with TRBD2 matching over 8 bases. This CDR3 comprises 17 residues. Germline V gives CDR1 SGHTA, CDR2 FQGNSA. CDR3 region: CASSLRGQAGVGETQYF. As DNA, the CDR3 is TGCGCCAGCAGCTTAAGGGGTCAAGCGGGAGTGGGGGAGACCCAGTACTTC.

This rearrangement joins TRBV20-1 to TRBJ2-1, with D possibly being TRBD1 (6 bases). The assigned J gene may be wrong: the sequence end matches TRBJ2-7 better. Germline V gene lookup returns CDR1 DFQATT and CDR2 SNEGSKA (reference sequence). CDR3 length equals 12 residues. The CDR3 spells CSAPGQHNEQYF. In nucleotides, the CDR3 is TGCAGTGCCCCGGGACAACACAATGAGCAGTACTTC.

This clonotype has a handful of counts. V usage is TRBV28 and J usage is TRBJ2-7; D gene uncertain. This CDR3 has 16 residues. CDR1 MDHEN and CDR2 SYDVKM come from the germline V gene. V gave up 6 bases and J gave up 0 bases, with 18 bases separating them. For the CDR3, the DNA is TGTGCCAGCAGCCCCCTTCACTACTTATACTCCTACGAGCAGTACTTC. It codes for CASSPLHYLYSYEQYF.

The chain combines TRBV7-9 with TRBJ2-5; 9 bases agree with TRBD1. Germline trimming cut 7 bases from V and 5 bases from J; bases unmatched to any gene: 5. This CDR3 comprises 13 residues. Germline CDR1 reads SEHNR; CDR2 reads FQNEAQ (reference sequence). The CDR3 loop reads CASILDRGETQYF. The CDR3 DNA reads as TGTGCCAGCATCCTAGACAGGGGGGAGACCCAGTACTTC.

The genes are TRBV20-1 and TRBJ2-1; 11 bases fit TRBD2. The ends lost 5 bases at V and 8 bases at J; junction bases unmatched: 11. This CDR3 has 15 residues. The germline V gene has CDR1 DFQATT and CDR2 SNEGSKA (reference sequence). CDR3 nucleotide sequence: TGCAGTGCTTGTCACACTAGCGGGAGTAGCTATGAGCAGTTCTTC. Encoded protein: CSACHTSGSSYEQFF.

The chain employs TRBV6-1 and TRBJ2-3; weak D call: TRBD2 (6 bases). Germline CDR1 reads MNHNS; CDR2 reads SASEGT. There are 16 residues in the CDR3. The V end lost 6 bases, the J end lost 0 bases, and 16 bases lay between the germline ends. CDR3 region: CASSRREAASTDTQYF. The CDR3 DNA sequence: TGTGCCAGCAGCCGAAGGGAGGCAGCTAGCACAGATACGCAGTATTTT.

In its sample, this clonotype was seen a few times. The chain combines TRBV7-9 with TRBJ1-2, with 10 bases lining up with TRBD1. Germline V gene sequence: CDR1 SEHNR, CDR2 FQNEAQ (reference sequence). This CDR3 has 14 residues. Germline trimming cut 5 bases from V and 6 bases from J; bases unmatched to any gene: 6. Written as DNA, the CDR3 is TGTGCCAGCAGCCCTCGACAGGGGGCAAATGGCTACACCTTC. Encoded protein: CASSPRQGANGYTF.

This clonotype was picked up a small number of times. J is TRBJ2-3 and V is TRBV25-1; TRBD1 agrees at 7 bases. The CDR3 extends over 16 amino acids. Germline loops: CDR1 MGHDK, CDR2 SYGVNS. The junction had 8 bases not matched to a gene; V was cut back by 5 bases and J by 0 bases. As DNA, the CDR3 is TGTGCCAGCAGTAGTGGGGGACAGAGGAGCACAGATACGCAGTATTTT. Residues: CASSSGGQRSTDTQYF.

The rearrangement joins TRBV28 to TRBJ1-2, with D perhaps TRBD1 (5 bases). V was pared by 2 bases and J by 8 bases, with 15 bases between. The germline gives CDR1 MDHEN, CDR2 SYDVKM. This CDR3 spans 14 amino acids. The CDR3 DNA reads as TGTGCCAGCAGTTTAAGATCAGGGCGCGGGGGCTACACCTTC. Its translation: CASSLRSGRGGYTF.

The chain joins TRBV11-3 to TRBJ2-5, with 7 bases matching TRBD2. Germline V gene data show CDR1 as SGHNT and CDR2 as YENEEA. With 1 base clipped from V and 3 bases from J, the junction kept 5 bases outside the gene matches. The CDR3 is made up of 15 amino acids. The CDR3 coding sequence is TGTGCCAGCAGCTTAGGCAAGCGGGGTAAAGAGACCCAGTACTTC. Amino acids: CASSLGKRGKETQYF.

The chain employs TRBV27 and TRBJ2-7, with unresolved D. Germline CDR1 MNHEY, CDR2 SMNVEV (reference sequence). The germline V and J ends were trimmed by 8 bases and 2 bases, with 10 bases remaining between them. This CDR3 has 12 amino acids. CDR3 amino acids: CASGRATYEQYF. CDR3 nucleotides: TGTGCCAGCGGCCGGGCCACCTACGAGCAGTACTTC.

This clonotype was observed a handful of times. V usage is TRBV6-6 and J usage is TRBJ2-5; tentative D call: TRBD1 (6 bases). Trimming took 2 bases from V and 4 from J, leaving 11 bases between them. This CDR3 is 14 amino acids long. Germline CDR1 and CDR2: MNHNY and SVGAGI (reference sequence). The CDR3 DNA is TGTGCCAGCAGTTACCCGAGGGGGAGAGAGACCCAGTACTTC. The encoded protein is CASSYPRGRETQYF.

This clonotype was found a few times. V is TRBV11-1 and J is TRBJ2-4; 11 nucleotides agree with TRBD1. With 6 bases clipped from V and 8 bases from J, the junction kept 9 bases outside the gene matches. This CDR3 contains 15 residues. Germline V lookup: CDR1 SGHAT, CDR2 FQDESV (reference sequence). In DNA, the CDR3 is TGTGCCAGCAGGAAGGACAGGGGGCTTCGGGACATTCAGTACTTC. It encodes CASRKDRGLRDIQYF.

The genes are TRBV7-9 and TRBJ1-2; D is uncertain. This CDR3 is 16 amino acids long. The germline V gene has CDR1 SEHNR and CDR2 FQNEAQ (reference sequence). The V gene lost 1 base and the J gene lost 8 bases, with 20 bases spanning the gap. CDR3 sequence (DNA): TGTGCCAGCAGCTTAGGAAAGGACGGCGGTGAGAGGGGCTACACCTTC. It translates to CASSLGKDGGERGYTF.

This chain uses TRBV7-9 with TRBJ2-5, with D unclear. The germline V gene has CDR1 SEHNR and CDR2 FQNEAQ (reference sequence). The CDR3 length is 15 residues. Between the trimmed V and J ends, which lost 1 base and 4 bases, there was a span of 13 bases. The CDR3 protein is CASSLGAISGETQYF. The CDR3 DNA sequence: TGTGCCAGCAGCTTAGGGGCGATTTCCGGAGAGACCCAGTACTTC.

This clonotype was seen just once. Sequence at one end of the junction differs from germline and may be a read error. The chain employs TRBV7-2 and TRBJ2-5; 11 bases align to TRBD1. The CDR3 length is 14 residues. Germline values: CDR1 SGHTA, CDR2 FQGNSA. CDR3 sequence reads: CASGLDRGLREQYF. CDR3 in DNA: TGTGCCAGCGGCTTGGACAGGGGGCTGAGGGAGCAGTACTTC.

Comments on this clonotype: Mismatch with germline at one junction end may stem from a read error. The CDR3 region has the DNA TGCGCCAGCAGCCCGGCGAGGCAGTTTAGCTCCTACGAGCGGTACTTC. Amino acid sequence: CASSPARQFSSYERYF. J is TRBJ2-7 and V is TRBV4-1, with D unresolved. The CDR3 length is 16 residues. In germline, CDR1 is MGHRA, CDR2 YSYEKL.

Regarding this clonotype: Its ends do not fully match the called genes, so a read error is possible. The V and J genes are TRBV20-1 and TRBJ2-7; D perhaps matches TRBD2 (5 bases). Germline lookup yields CDR1 DFQATT and CDR2 SNEGSKA (reference sequence). This CDR3 region has 13 residues. CDR3: CSALPAGVYERYF. The CDR3 nucleotides are TGCAGTGCTTTACCAGCCGGGGTGTACGAGCGGTACTTC.